Listed here are 27 T cell receptor beta chains from one sample, sequenced in a study of blood T cell repertoires in COVID-19. The table came from immunoSEQ multiplex PCR; TCRdb's copy has only in-frame clones and leaves some out. The sample records 25,000 or so clones, about 90% being singletons. Sequences were obtained from peripheral blood. These receptors came from a human donor in a cohort sampled during active COVID-19.

This clone was found once. The chain has TRBV4-1 and TRBJ1-3; D is undetermined. CDR1 is MGHRA, CDR2 YSYEKL, per germline. Trimming stripped 0 bases from V and 1 base from J, with 10 bases between. CDR3 length equals 16 residues. The CDR3 here is CASSQDQYRSGNTIYF. The CDR3 DNA follows: TGCGCCAGCAGCCAAGATCAGTACCGATCTGGAAACACCATATATTTT.

V is TRBV7-6 and J is TRBJ1-4, with TRBD1 identical over 7 bases. V shed 2 bases and J 3 bases; nucleotides not matched to a gene: 3. Germline CDR1 SGHVS, CDR2 FNYEAQ. The CDR3 spans 15 residues. The CDR3 DNA reads as TGTGCCAGCAGCTTAAGGGGGCTGGCTAATGAAAAACTGTTTTTT. This codes for CASSLRGLANEKLFF.

The chain employs TRBV5-1 and TRBJ2-5; 14 nucleotides match TRBD2. The CDR3 is 16 amino acids. CDR1 is SGHRS, CDR2 YFSETQ, per germline. Trimming took 4 bases from V and 5 from J; bases not matched to a gene: 7. Written as DNA, the CDR3 is TGCGCCAGCAGCAGCGGGACTAGCGGGAGTTATGAGACCCAGTACTTC. Translation gives CASSSGTSGSYETQYF.

The chain uses TRBV6-5 and TRBJ1-3; no firm D call. V lost 7 bases, J lost 1 base, and 8 bases lay in between. Looked up from germline, CDR1 is MNHEY and CDR2 is SVGAGI. The length of the CDR3 is 13 residues. The CDR3 is CASTPRSGNTIYF. CDR3 in DNA: TGTGCCAGCACCCCCAGATCTGGAAACACCATATATTTT.

The chain has TRBV25-1 and TRBJ2-1; TRBD1 matches at 11 bases. CDR3 length: 16 residues. From germline, CDR1 is MGHDK and CDR2 SYGVNS. With V trimmed by 4 bases and J by 7 bases, 9 bases remained unmatched. The CDR3 reads CASSVHGTGGKNEQFF. CDR3 nucleotides: TGTGCCAGCAGTGTTCATGGGACAGGGGGTAAAAATGAGCAGTTCTTC.

The chain links TRBV3-1 (or the pseudogene TRBV3-2) to TRBJ2-1; TRBD2 matches 12 bases. The V gene end was trimmed by 11 bases and the J gene end by 4 bases; junction bases not matched to a gene: 9. The CDR3 is 15 amino acids. Germline-derived CDR1 and CDR2 are LGHDT and YNNKEL (reference sequence). CDR3 nucleotides: TGTGCCGTAGGGGAAACTAGCGGGAGGTACAATGAGCAGTTCTTC. It yields the protein CAVGETSGRYNEQFF.

This clone was seen more than once but under ten times. V is TRBV5-1 and J is TRBJ1-5; D is ambiguous. The CDR3 loop spans 13 amino acids. Germline CDR1 reads SGHRS; CDR2 reads YFSETQ. V lost 0 bases to trimming and J lost 5 bases, with 6 bases between them. CDR3 bases: TGCGCCAGCAGCTTGGGAGTTGATCAGCCCCAGCATTTT. Translation gives CASSLGVDQPQHF. Using reference TRBV5-1 and TRBJ1-5 for the parts outside the CDR3, the full variable domain is KAGVTQTPRYLIKTRGQQVTLSCSPISGHRSVSWYQQTPGQGLQFLFEYFSETQRNKGNFPGRFSGRQFSNSRSEMNVSTLELGDSALYLCASSLGVDQPQHFGDGTRLSIL.

This sequence joins TRBV5-6 and TRBJ2-7, with TRBD1 matching 10 bases. Losses at the gene ends were 5 bases for V and 2 bases for J; bases not matched to a gene: 16. CDR3 length: 18 amino acids. CDR1 and CDR2 (germline): SGHDT, YYEEEE. The CDR3 loop reads CASSRDGTGAFWPYEQYF. The CDR3 DNA sequence: TGTGCCAGCAGTCGAGACGGGACAGGGGCGTTCTGGCCCTACGAGCAGTACTTC.

The chain couples TRBV19 to TRBJ1-5, with a possible D match to TRBD1 (6 bases). V was cut by 7 bases and J by 1 base, with 8 bases left in between. This CDR3 has 13 amino acids. CDR1 is LNHDA and CDR2 is SQIVND in the germline V gene (reference sequence). CDR3 residues: CASNRASNQPQHF. In DNA, the CDR3 is TGTGCCAGTAACAGGGCGAGCAATCAGCCCCAGCATTTT.

CDR3 amino acids: CASSRLAASTDTQYF. The CDR3 nucleotides read TGTGCCAGCAGCCGGCTAGCGGCTAGCACAGATACGCAGTATTTT. The chain has TRBV9 and TRBJ2-3; TRBD2 matches at 7 bases. This CDR3 contains 15 residues. Per the germline V gene, CDR1 is SGDLS and CDR2 is YYNGEE. V shed 4 bases and J 0 bases; nucleotides not matched to a gene: 5.

V gene TRBV3-1 (or the pseudogene TRBV3-2) combines with J gene TRBJ2-5; 8 bases align to TRBD2. In germline, CDR1 is LGHDT, CDR2 YNNKEL (reference sequence). The CDR3 has 16 residues. Trimming at V came to 4 bases and at J to 1 base, leaving 8 bases not matched to a gene. The chain's CDR3 is CASSRRLGGVQETQYF. Written as DNA, the CDR3 is TGTGCCAGCAGCCGACGCCTCGGGGGGGTCCAAGAGACCCAGTACTTC.

V usage is TRBV5-1 and J usage is TRBJ2-5; a possible D gene is TRBD1 (6 bases). The CDR3 consists of 17 residues. Germline lookup yields CDR1 SGHRS and CDR2 YFSETQ. Trimming stripped 0 bases from V and 2 bases from J, with 17 bases between. The CDR3 spells CASSLAGSGDSQETQYF. In nucleotides, the CDR3 is TGCGCCAGCAGCTTGGCCGGGTCAGGGGATTCGCAAGAGACCCAGTACTTC. Full variable domain (remainder filled in from reference TRBV5-1 and TRBJ2-5): KAGVTQTPRYLIKTRGQQVTLSCSPISGHRSVSWYQQTPGQGLQFLFEYFSETQRNKGNFPGRFSGRQFSNSRSEMNVSTLELGDSALYLCASSLAGSGDSQETQYFGPGTRLLVL.

The rearrangement links TRBV5-4 to TRBJ2-1; TRBD2 is a possible D gene (5 bases). CDR3 length: 15 amino acids. Germline V lookup: CDR1 SGHNT, CDR2 YYREEE (reference sequence). Trimming left V 0 bases short and J 9 bases short, with 16 bases between. For the CDR3, the DNA is TGTGCCAGCAGCTTGGGTGTCCCTGAGGGCGGTGAGCAGTTCTTC. Its protein product is CASSLGVPEGGEQFF.

The CDR3 here is CASTGVSGAAETQYF. CDR3 nucleotides: TGTGCCAGCACCGGCGTGAGCGGAGCTGCAGAGACCCAGTACTTC. This sequence joins TRBV6-5 and TRBJ2-5; TRBD2 is a possible D gene (5 bases). V gave up 7 bases and J gave up 4 bases, with 19 bases separating them. Germline CDR1 and CDR2: MNHEY and SVGAGI. This CDR3 contains 15 residues.

This chain links TRBV27 with TRBJ2-3; 8 bases fit TRBD2. Losses at the gene ends were 6 bases for V and 4 bases for J; bases not matched to a gene: 9. Germline-derived CDR1 and CDR2 are MNHEY and SMNVEV (reference sequence). The CDR3 covers 15 residues. CDR3 protein: CASRPRGGGADTQYF. The DNA of the CDR3 is TGTGCCAGCAGGCCTCGGGGGGGTGGGGCAGATACGCAGTATTTT.

J is TRBJ1-2 and V is TRBV7-8; D not certain. Germline CDR1 and CDR2: SGHVS and FQNEAQ. The germline V and J ends were trimmed by 2 bases and 1 base, with 8 bases remaining between them. CDR3 length: 14 residues. The CDR3 DNA sequence: TGTGCCAGCAGCTTATCCGGGGATAACTATGGCTACACCTTC. Protein sequence: CASSLSGDNYGYTF.

The V call is TRBV7-9, the J call TRBJ1-2; D is uncertain. Germline assignment: CDR1 SEHNR and CDR2 FQNEAQ (reference sequence). CDR3 length: 15 amino acids. Trimming took 1 base from V and 7 from J, leaving 16 bases between them. CDR3 sequence: CASSLGTTLGSGYTF. CDR3 coding DNA: TGTGCCAGCAGCTTAGGTACTACACTTGGGAGTGGCTACACCTTC.

The rearrangement links TRBV4-1 to TRBJ2-3; D uncertain. This CDR3 comprises 14 residues. CDR1 is MGHRA and CDR2 is YSYEKL in the germline V gene. With 3 bases removed from V and 0 bases from J, the gap between germline ends came to 7 bases. CDR3 protein: CASSHETSTDTQYF. The CDR3 region has the DNA TGCGCCAGCAGCCACGAAACTAGCACAGATACGCAGTATTTT.

The V and J genes are TRBV27 and TRBJ1-5, with 11 bases fitting TRBD1. CDR1 is MNHEY, CDR2 SMNVEV, per germline (reference sequence). This CDR3 has 16 residues. V was clipped by 6 bases and J by 2 bases; unmatched bases: 6. The CDR3, as DNA: TGTGCCAGCAGACCCGGGACAGGGGGGGGCAATCAGCCCCAGCATTTT. Translated, it gives CASRPGTGGGNQPQHF.

The chain is built from TRBV9 and TRBJ2-2; 7 bases match TRBD2. This CDR3 is built from 16 residues. Germline V gives CDR1 SGDLS, CDR2 YYNGEE. V shed 4 bases, J shed 5 bases, and the junction held 11 bases outside the gene matches. CDR3: CASSPRTRSYTGELFF. The CDR3 DNA reads as TGTGCCAGCAGCCCTCGGACTAGATCATATACCGGGGAGCTGTTTTTT.

The chain couples TRBV9 to TRBJ2-7; TRBD1 matches at 9 bases. V lost 3 bases, J lost 6 bases, and 7 bases stayed unmatched. This CDR3 is 14 amino acids long. Looked up from germline, CDR1 is SGDLS and CDR2 is YYNGEE. The CDR3 region is CASSETGQGVEQYF. CDR3 nucleotides: TGTGCCAGCAGCGAAACGGGACAGGGCGTCGAGCAGTACTTC.

The chain is built from TRBV10-2 and TRBJ2-3; D is uncertain. V was pared by 5 bases and J by 0 bases, with 9 bases between. Germline assignment: CDR1 WSHSY and CDR2 SAAADI. This CDR3 spans 14 amino acids. The CDR3 here is CASSLALSTDTQYF. CDR3 DNA sequence: TGCGCCAGCAGTCTCGCGTTAAGCACAGATACGCAGTATTTT.

The chain uses TRBV5-1 and TRBJ1-6; 8 positions agree with TRBD1. Germline V lookup: CDR1 SGHRS, CDR2 YFSETQ. There are 16 residues in the CDR3. The V and J ends lost 0 bases and 8 bases, in that order; junction bases with no gene match: 7. CDR3 residues: CASSLGGTGLDSPLHF. Written as DNA, the CDR3 is TGCGCCAGCAGCTTGGGGGGGACAGGCTTGGATTCACCCCTCCACTTT.

In this sample, this clone turned up once. The CDR3, as DNA: TGTGCCAGCAGTGAAGCAGAGGAAGCCCTCGGCACAGATACGCAGTATTTT. This translates into CASSEAEEALGTDTQYF. This chain connects TRBV2 to TRBJ2-3; D call uncertain. This CDR3 is built from 17 residues. Germline loops: CDR1 SNHLY, CDR2 FYNNEI. The V end lost 0 bases, the J end lost 1 base, and 14 bases lay between the germline ends.

This chain joins TRBV10-3 and TRBJ2-2; D possibly corresponds to TRBD2 (5 bases). The V end lost 7 bases, the J end lost 6 bases, and 12 bases lay between the germline ends. Germline CDR1 is ENHRY and CDR2 is SYGVKD. The CDR3 has 13 residues. The CDR3 bases are TGTGCCATCACCGGGGATTCCCCCGGGGAGCTGTTTTTT. This encodes CAITGDSPGELFF.

This clone was recorded only once. V is TRBV6-5 and J is TRBJ2-1; D not certain. This CDR3 has 12 amino acids. Germline V gene data show CDR1 as MNHEY and CDR2 as SVGAGI. Deletions cut 8 bases from V and 0 bases from J, with 5 bases between. CDR3 region: CASHSSYNEQFF. The CDR3 DNA reads TGTGCCAGCCACAGCTCCTACAATGAGCAGTTCTTC.

This clone was counted once. The V and J genes are TRBV29-1 and TRBJ2-1; 9 nucleotides agree with TRBD1. This CDR3 contains 12 residues. V dropped 7 bases and J dropped 6; count of bases not matched to a gene: 4. The germline CDR1 and CDR2 sequences are SQVTM and ANQGSEA. The CDR3 reads CSAADRGNEQFF. In nucleotides, the CDR3 is TGCAGCGCCGCGGACAGGGGCAATGAGCAGTTCTTC.